These 10 T cell receptor beta chains share one sample of origin, sequenced in a study of T cell changes during pregnancy in multiple sclerosis. This table comes from immunoSEQ multiplex PCR, and its TCRdb copy is limited to in-frame clones, with some not included. The sample has about 41,000 clones, 80% to 90% seen once. The input for sequencing was CD4+ T cells from peripheral blood mononuclear cells, taken in the first trimester of pregnancy. All receptors derive from a female donor with multiple sclerosis, enrolled in a pregnancy study.

The rearrangement links TRBV15 to TRBJ2-2, with D possibly TRBD2 on 5 matching bases. V dropped 1 base and J dropped 8 bases, with 14 bases sitting between them. This CDR3 spans 15 amino acids. Germline CDR1 is LNHNV and CDR2 is YYDKDF (reference sequence). The DNA of the CDR3 is TGTGCCACCAGCAGAGCGGGGTCCGGTCGGGGGGAGCTGTTTTTT. Protein product: CATSRAGSGRGELFF.

Details on this clone: A junction boundary mismatches the germline segment, possibly from a read error. In DNA, the CDR3 is TGTGCCAGCCGTTTACTACTAGCGGGAGGGCGACCCTACAATGAGCAGTTCTTC. Protein: CASRLLLAGGRPYNEQFF. This chain links TRBV27 with TRBJ2-1, with 13 bases lining up with TRBD2. The germline CDR1 and CDR2 sequences are MNHEY and SMNVEV (reference sequence). CDR3 length: 18 residues.

This clone was found a few times. This rearrangement joins TRBV2 to TRBJ2-5, with 16 nucleotides matching TRBD2. J lost 5 bases, V lost 1 base, and 1 base had no gene match. Germline lookup yields CDR1 SNHLY and CDR2 FYNNEI. There are 16 residues in the CDR3. The CDR3 sequence is CASSEGGLAGGETQYF. CDR3 DNA: TGTGCCAGCAGTGAAGGGGGACTAGCGGGAGGGGAGACCCAGTACTTC.

The V and J genes are TRBV18 and TRBJ2-7, with TRBD2 as a possible D gene (5 bases). Trimming shortened V by 3 bases and J by 3 bases, and 12 bases separated the two germline ends. The CDR3 runs to 14 residues. Germline V CDR1 and CDR2: KGHSH, LQKENI. The CDR3 loop is CASSPDAGGYEQYF. The CDR3 DNA reads TGTGCCAGCTCACCGGACGCAGGAGGCTACGAGCAGTACTTC. Variable domain in full (rest from reference TRBV18 and TRBJ2-7): NAGVMQNPRHLVRRRGQEARLRCSPMKGHSHVYWYRQLPEEGLKFMVYLQKENIIDESGMPKERFSAEFPKEGPSILRIQQVVRGDSAAYFCASSPDAGGYEQYFGPGTRLTVT.

This chain joins TRBV7-2 and TRBJ2-7; no definite D call. The CDR3 runs to 12 residues. Between the trimmed V and J ends, which lost 0 bases and 9 bases, there was a span of 9 bases. Germline assignment: CDR1 SGHTA and CDR2 FQGNSA. CDR3 in amino acids: CASSLARGLQYF. CDR3 nucleotides: TGTGCCAGCAGCTTAGCGCGCGGTCTGCAGTACTTC.

J is TRBJ2-7 and V is TRBV7-2; D gene uncertain. Looked up from germline, CDR1 is SGHTA and CDR2 is FQGNSA. With 5 bases removed from V and 5 bases from J, the gap between germline ends came to 10 bases. There are 12 residues in the CDR3. The DNA of the CDR3 is TGTGCCAGCAGCCAGTATTTCAACGAGCAGTACTTC. As protein: CASSQYFNEQYF.

The gene calls are TRBV7-2 and TRBJ1-2, with D unclear. The length of the CDR3 is 12 residues. V lost 4 bases and J lost 8, with 11 bases in between. Germline V gene lookup returns CDR1 SGHTA and CDR2 FQGNSA. The CDR3 bases are TGTGCCAGCAGCTCTAGAGGGTGGGGCTACACCTTC. As protein: CASSSRGWGYTF. Based on the CDR3 plus reference TRBV7-2 and TRBJ1-2, the full variable domain is GAGVSQSPSNKVTEKGKDVELRCDPISGHTALYWYRQSLGQGLEFLIYFQGNSAPDKSGLPSDRFSAERTGGSVSTLTIQRTQQEDSAVYLCASSSRGWGYTFGSGTRLTVV.

This chain uses TRBV29-1 with TRBJ2-5; 7 positions match TRBD1. Germline loops: CDR1 SQVTM, CDR2 ANQGSEA. The ends lost 4 bases at V and 4 bases at J; junction bases unmatched: 9. The CDR3 totals 14 residues. The CDR3 loop reads CSVVGRGHSETQYF. CDR3 DNA sequence: TGCAGCGTTGTAGGAAGGGGGCACTCAGAGACCCAGTACTTC. Full variable domain (outside the CDR3, taken from reference TRBV29-1 and TRBJ2-5): SAVISQKPSRDICQRGTSLTIQCQVDSQVTMMFWYRQQPGQSLTLIATANQGSEATYESGFVIDKFPISRPNLTFSTLTVSNMSPEDSSIYLCSVVGRGHSETQYFGPGTRLLVL.

The gene calls are TRBV19 and TRBJ2-7, with 7 bases matching TRBD2. Germline CDR1 reads LNHDA; CDR2 reads SQIVND (reference sequence). The CDR3 has 14 residues. Trimming cost V 4 bases and J 4 bases; bases outside gene matches: 7. The CDR3 loop reads CASSTSGGAYEQYF. The CDR3 DNA reads TGTGCCAGTAGTACTAGCGGAGGGGCGTACGAGCAGTACTTC.

The V gene is TRBV5-1, the J gene TRBJ2-1, with unresolved D. From germline, CDR1 is SGHRS and CDR2 YFSETQ. Trimming pared 4 bases from V and 7 bases from J, leaving 6 bases between. The CDR3 runs to 11 residues. This chain's CDR3 is CASSLGNEQFF. DNA for the CDR3: TGCGCCAGCAGCCTAGGAAATGAGCAGTTCTTC.